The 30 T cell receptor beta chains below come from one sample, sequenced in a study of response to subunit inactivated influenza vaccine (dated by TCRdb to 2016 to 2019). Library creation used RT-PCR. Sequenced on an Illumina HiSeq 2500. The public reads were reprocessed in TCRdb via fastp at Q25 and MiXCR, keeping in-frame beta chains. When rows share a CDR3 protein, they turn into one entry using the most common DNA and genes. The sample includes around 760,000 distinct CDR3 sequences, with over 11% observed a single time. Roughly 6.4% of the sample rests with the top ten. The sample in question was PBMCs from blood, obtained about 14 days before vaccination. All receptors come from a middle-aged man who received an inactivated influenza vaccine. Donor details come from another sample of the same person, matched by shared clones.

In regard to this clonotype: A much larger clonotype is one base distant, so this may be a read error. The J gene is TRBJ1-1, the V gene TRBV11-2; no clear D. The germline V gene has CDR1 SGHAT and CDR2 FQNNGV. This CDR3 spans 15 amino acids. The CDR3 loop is CASSLGSGFGTEASF. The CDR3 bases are TGTGCCAGCAGCTTAGGATCGGGCTTCGGAACTGAAGCTTCCTTT.

In DNA, the CDR3 is TGTGCCAGCAGCCAAGTAAACAGTGAGCAGTACTTC. Encoded protein: CASSQVNSEQYF. This chain links TRBV4-2 with TRBJ2-7; D ambiguous. Per germline, CDR1 LGHNA and CDR2 YNFKEQ. The CDR3 sequence is 12 residues long. The V gene lost 1 base and the J gene lost 7 bases, with 8 bases spanning the gap.

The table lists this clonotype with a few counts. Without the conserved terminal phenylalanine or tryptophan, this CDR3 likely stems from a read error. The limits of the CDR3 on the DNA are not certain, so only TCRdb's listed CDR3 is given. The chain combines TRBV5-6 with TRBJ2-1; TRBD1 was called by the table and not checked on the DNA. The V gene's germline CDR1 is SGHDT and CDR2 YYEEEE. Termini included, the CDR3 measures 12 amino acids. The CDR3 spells CASSLGQGPCSL.

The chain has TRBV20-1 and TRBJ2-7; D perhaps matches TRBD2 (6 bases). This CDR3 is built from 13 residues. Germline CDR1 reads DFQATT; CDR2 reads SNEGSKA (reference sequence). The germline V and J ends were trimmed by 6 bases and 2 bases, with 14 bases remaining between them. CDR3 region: CSAQVGGTYEQYF. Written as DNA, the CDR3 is TGCAGTGCACAAGTGGGGGGAACCTACGAGCAGTACTTC.

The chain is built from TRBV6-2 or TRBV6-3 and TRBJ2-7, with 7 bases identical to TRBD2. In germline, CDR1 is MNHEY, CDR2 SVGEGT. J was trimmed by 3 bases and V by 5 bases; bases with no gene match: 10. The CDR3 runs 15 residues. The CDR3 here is CASSRLAGQNYEQYF. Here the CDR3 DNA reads TGTGCCAGCAGTCGTTTAGCGGGTCAAAACTACGAGCAGTACTTC.

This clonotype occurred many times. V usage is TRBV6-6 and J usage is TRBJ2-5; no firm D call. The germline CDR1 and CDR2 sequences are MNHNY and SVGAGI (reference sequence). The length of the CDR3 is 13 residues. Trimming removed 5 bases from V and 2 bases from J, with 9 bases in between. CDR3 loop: CASSTGRQETQYF. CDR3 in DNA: TGTGCCAGCAGTACGGGCAGACAAGAGACCCAGTACTTC.

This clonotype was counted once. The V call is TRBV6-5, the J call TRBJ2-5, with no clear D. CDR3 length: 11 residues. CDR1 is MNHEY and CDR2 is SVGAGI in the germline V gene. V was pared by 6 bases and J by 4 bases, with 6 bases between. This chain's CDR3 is CASRNRETQYF. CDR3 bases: TGTGCCAGCAGGAACAGAGAGACCCAGTACTTC.

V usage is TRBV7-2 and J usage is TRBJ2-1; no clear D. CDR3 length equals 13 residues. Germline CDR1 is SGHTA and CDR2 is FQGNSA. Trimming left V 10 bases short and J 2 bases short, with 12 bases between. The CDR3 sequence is CATKGSTYNEQFF. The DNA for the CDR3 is TGTGCCACTAAGGGAAGCACCTACAATGAGCAGTTCTTC. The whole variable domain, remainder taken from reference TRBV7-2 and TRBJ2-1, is GAGVSQSPSNKVTEKGKDVELRCDPISGHTALYWYRQSLGQGLEFLIYFQGNSAPDKSGLPSDRFSAERTGGSVSTLTIQRTQQEDSAVYLCATKGSTYNEQFFGPGTRLTVL.

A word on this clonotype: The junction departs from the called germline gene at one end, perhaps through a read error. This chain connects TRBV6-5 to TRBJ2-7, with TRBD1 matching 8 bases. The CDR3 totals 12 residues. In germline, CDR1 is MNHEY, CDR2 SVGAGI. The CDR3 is CASSHRTGRIVF. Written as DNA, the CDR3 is TGTGCCAGCAGTCATCGGACAGGGCGAATTGTTTTC.

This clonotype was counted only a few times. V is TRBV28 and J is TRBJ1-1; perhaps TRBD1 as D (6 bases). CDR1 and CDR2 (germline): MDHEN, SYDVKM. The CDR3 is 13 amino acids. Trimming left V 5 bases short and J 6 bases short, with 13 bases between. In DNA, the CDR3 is TGTGCCAGCAGTCAAACAGGGATCGCTGAAGCTTTCTTT. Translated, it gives CASSQTGIAEAFF.

The CDR3 DNA sequence: TGTGCCCGAAATAGCGGGAGAGTCAATGAGCAGTTCTTC. Its translation is CARNSGRVNEQFF. The chain is built from TRBV30 and TRBJ2-1; TRBD2 aligns across 9 bases. The CDR3 runs to 13 residues. V shed 8 bases, J shed 6 bases, and the junction held 8 bases outside the gene matches. CDR1 and CDR2 (germline): GTSNPN, SVGIG (reference sequence).

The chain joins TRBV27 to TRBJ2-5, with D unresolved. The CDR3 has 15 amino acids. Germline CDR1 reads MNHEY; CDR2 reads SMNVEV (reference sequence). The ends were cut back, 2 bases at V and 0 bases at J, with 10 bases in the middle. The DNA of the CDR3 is TGTGCCAGCAGTTTAGTAGGGATGTACCAAGAGACCCAGTACTTC. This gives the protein CASSLVGMYQETQYF.

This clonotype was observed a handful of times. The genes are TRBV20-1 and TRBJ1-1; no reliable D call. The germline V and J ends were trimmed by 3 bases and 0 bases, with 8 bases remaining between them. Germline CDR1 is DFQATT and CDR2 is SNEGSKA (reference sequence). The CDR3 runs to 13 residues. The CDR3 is CSASIELNTEAFF. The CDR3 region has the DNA TGCAGTGCTAGTATAGAGTTGAACACTGAAGCTTTCTTT.

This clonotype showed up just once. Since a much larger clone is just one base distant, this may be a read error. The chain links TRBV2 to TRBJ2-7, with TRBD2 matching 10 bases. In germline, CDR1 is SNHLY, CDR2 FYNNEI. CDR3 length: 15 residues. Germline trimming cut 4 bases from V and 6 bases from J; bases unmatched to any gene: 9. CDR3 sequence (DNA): TGTGCCAGCAGTGCAAGCGGGAGGGCCTCGTGCGAGCAGTACTTC. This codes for CASSASGRASCEQYF.

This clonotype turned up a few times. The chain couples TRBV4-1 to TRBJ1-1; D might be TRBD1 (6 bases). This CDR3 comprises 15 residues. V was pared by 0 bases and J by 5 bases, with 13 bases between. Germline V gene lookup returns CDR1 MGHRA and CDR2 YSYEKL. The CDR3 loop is CASSQDLRRGTEAFF. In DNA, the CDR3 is TGCGCCAGCAGCCAAGATTTAAGGAGGGGGACTGAAGCTTTCTTT.

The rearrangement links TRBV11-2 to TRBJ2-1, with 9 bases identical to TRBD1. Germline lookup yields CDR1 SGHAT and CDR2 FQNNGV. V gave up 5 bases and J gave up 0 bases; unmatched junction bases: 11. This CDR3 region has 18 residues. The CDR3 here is CASSPRQGESSSYNEQFF. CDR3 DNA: TGTGCCAGCAGCCCCAGACAGGGGGAATCGAGCTCCTACAATGAGCAGTTCTTC.

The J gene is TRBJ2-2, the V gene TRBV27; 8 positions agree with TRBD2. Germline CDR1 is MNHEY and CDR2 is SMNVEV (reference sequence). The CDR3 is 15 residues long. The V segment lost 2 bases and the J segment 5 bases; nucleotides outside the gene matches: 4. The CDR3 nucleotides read TGTGCCAGCAGTTTAAAACTAGCGGTGACCGGGGAGCTGTTTTTT. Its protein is CASSLKLAVTGELFF.

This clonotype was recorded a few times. The DNA for the CDR3 is TGCAGTGCAAAGACGGGGGGTGATACGCAGTATTTT. Encoded protein: CSAKTGGDTQYF. The V call is TRBV20-1, the J call TRBJ2-3; TRBD2 matches at 7 bases. Germline-derived CDR1 and CDR2 are DFQATT and SNEGSKA (reference sequence). This CDR3 is built from 12 residues. With 6 bases clipped from V and 6 bases from J, the junction kept 6 bases outside the gene matches.

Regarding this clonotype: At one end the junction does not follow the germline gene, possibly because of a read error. This CDR3 is CASSLHGVGETQYF. In DNA form, the CDR3 reads TGTGCTAGCAGCTTACACGGGGTAGGGGAGACCCAGTACTTC. The rearrangement uses TRBV7-7 and TRBJ2-5, with D perhaps matching TRBD2 (5 bases). The CDR3 sequence is 14 residues long. Germline V gene sequence: CDR1 SSHAT, CDR2 FNYEAQ (reference sequence).

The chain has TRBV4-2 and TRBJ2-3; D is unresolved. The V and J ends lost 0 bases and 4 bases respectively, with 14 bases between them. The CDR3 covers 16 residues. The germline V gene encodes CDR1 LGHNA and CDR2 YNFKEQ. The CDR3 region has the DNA TGTGCCAGCAGCCAAGATAAGGGAAGAGGCGCAGATACGCAGTATTTT. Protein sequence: CASSQDKGRGADTQYF.

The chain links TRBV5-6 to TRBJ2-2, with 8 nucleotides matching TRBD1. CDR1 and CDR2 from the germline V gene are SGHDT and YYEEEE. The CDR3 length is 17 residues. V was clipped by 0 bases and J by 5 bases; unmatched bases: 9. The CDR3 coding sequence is TGTGCCAGCAGCTTGGCACCAGGGGGCATCTCTACCGGGGAGCTGTTTTTT. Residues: CASSLAPGGISTGELFF.

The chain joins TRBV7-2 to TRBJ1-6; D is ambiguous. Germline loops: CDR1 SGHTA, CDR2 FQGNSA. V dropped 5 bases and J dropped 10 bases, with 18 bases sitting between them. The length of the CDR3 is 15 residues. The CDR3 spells CASSRRDGRESPLHF. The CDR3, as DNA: TGTGCCAGCAGCCGAAGGGATGGACGGGAATCACCCCTCCACTTT.

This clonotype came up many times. The CDR3, as DNA: TGTGCCAGCAGCTTAGATCCAGGGCAGGGGGCGCGAGGGAACATTCAGTACTTC. It yields the protein CASSLDPGQGARGNIQYF. This chain links TRBV11-2 with TRBJ2-4; 8 positions match TRBD1. In germline, CDR1 is SGHAT, CDR2 FQNNGV. Germline trimming cut 0 bases from V and 7 bases from J; bases unmatched to any gene: 14. This CDR3 spans 18 amino acids.

The CDR3 loop is CASHGVGTGLRYQETQYF. The CDR3 bases are TGTGCCAGCCATGGAGTCGGGACAGGGTTACGGTACCAAGAGACCCAGTACTTC. The chain recombines TRBV6-2 or TRBV6-3 with TRBJ2-5; 9 bases match TRBD1. The CDR3 runs 18 residues. The trim removed 8 bases at V and 0 bases at J, leaving 16 bases unmatched. In germline, CDR1 is MNHEY, CDR2 SVGEGT.

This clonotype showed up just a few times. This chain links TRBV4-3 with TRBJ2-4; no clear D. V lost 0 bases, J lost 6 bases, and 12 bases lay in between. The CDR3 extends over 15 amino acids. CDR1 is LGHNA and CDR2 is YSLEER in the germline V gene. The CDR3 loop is CASSQDMGRINIQYF. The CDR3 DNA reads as TGCGCCAGCAGCCAAGATATGGGCAGGATAAACATTCAGTACTTC.

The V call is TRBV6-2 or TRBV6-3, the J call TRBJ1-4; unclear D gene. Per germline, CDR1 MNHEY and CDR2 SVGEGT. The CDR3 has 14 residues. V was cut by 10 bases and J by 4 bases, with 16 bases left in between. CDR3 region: CATSSPGRNEKLFF. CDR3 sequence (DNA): TGTGCCACCTCATCCCCCGGACGTAATGAAAAACTGTTTTTT.

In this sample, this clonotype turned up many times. Here the CDR3 reads CSVVTDGSYEQYF. The CDR3 DNA reads TGCAGCGTTGTGACGGATGGCTCCTACGAGCAGTACTTC. This chain uses TRBV29-1 with TRBJ2-7, with D unresolved. The CDR3 has 13 amino acids. Trimming cost V 4 bases and J 0 bases, with 10 bases left between them. Germline V gene lookup returns CDR1 SQVTM and CDR2 ANQGSEA.

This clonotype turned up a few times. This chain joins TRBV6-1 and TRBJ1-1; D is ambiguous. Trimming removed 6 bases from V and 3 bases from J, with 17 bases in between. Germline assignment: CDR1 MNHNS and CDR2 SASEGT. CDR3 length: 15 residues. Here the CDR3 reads CASSSIGPADTEAFF. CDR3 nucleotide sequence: TGTGCCAGCAGCTCCATAGGTCCCGCTGACACTGAAGCTTTCTTT.

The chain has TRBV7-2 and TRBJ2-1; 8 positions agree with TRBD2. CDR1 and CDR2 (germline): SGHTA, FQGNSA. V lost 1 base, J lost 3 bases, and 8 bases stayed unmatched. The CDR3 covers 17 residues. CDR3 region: CASSLVSGTLNYNEQFF. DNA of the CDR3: TGTGCCAGCAGCTTAGTTAGCGGGACTCTGAACTACAATGAGCAGTTCTTC.

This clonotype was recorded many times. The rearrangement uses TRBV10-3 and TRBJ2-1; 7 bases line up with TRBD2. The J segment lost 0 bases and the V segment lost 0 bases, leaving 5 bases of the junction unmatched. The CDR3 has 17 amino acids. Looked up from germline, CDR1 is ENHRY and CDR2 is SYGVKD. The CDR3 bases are TGTGCCATCAGTGAGTCAGGGGTAGCGGGCTCCTACAATGAGCAGTTCTTC. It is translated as CAISESGVAGSYNEQFF.